These 31 T cell receptor beta chains originate from one sample sequenced in a study of blood T cells in healthy people across ages. A second PCR, run for about 7 to 12 cycles, used a sample-barcoded 5' primer plus a J-beta primer mix. TCRdb recomputed calls from the 5' RACE reads with MiXCR, one row per CDR3 protein. This sample yields 780,000 or so distinct CDR3 sequences, of which 20% to 25% are seen a single time; 3.7% belongs to the top ten. These data also formed part of another study, on T cells of mothers and their children.

The sample comprised blood. The receptors stem from a boy younger than 18 in good health.

This clonotype has more than one count but fewer than ten. V is TRBV18 and J is TRBJ2-5; 9 bases agree with TRBD2. The DNA end favors TRBJ2-1, so the J call may be wrong. Germline V gives CDR1 KGHSH, CDR2 LQKENI. The CDR3 extends over 13 amino acids. CDR3 residues: CASSQGLAPGQFF. CDR3 sequence (DNA): TGTGCCAGCTCACAGGGACTAGCACCTGGGCAGTTCTTC.

V gene TRBV28 combines with J gene TRBJ2-7, with a tentative D call TRBD2 (6 bases). With 4 bases removed from V and 3 bases from J, the gap between germline ends came to 13 bases. This CDR3 is 14 amino acids long. Germline V gene sequence: CDR1 MDHEN, CDR2 SYDVKM. The CDR3 DNA follows: TGTGCCAGCAGTTCGAGGGACTTTCACTACGAGCAGTACTTC. Its protein is CASSSRDFHYEQYF. Drawing the rest from reference TRBV28 and TRBJ2-7, the complete variable domain is DVKVTQSSRYLVKRTGEKVFLECVQDMDHENMFWYRQDPGLGLRLIYFSYDVKMKEKGDIPEGYSVSREKKERFSLILESASTNQTSMYLCASSSRDFHYEQYFGPGTRLTVT.

The CDR3 region has the DNA TGTGCCAGCAGCCCTATCTCGGGGTACGACTATGGCTACACCTTC. Its protein product is CASSPISGYDYGYTF. The chain combines TRBV14 with TRBJ1-2; D not resolved. CDR1 SGHDN and CDR2 FVKESK come from the germline V gene. This CDR3 spans 15 amino acids. The V gene lost 4 bases and the J gene lost 3 bases, with 15 bases spanning the gap.

This clonotype was seen many times. V usage is TRBV20-1 and J usage is TRBJ2-1, with D unclear. V lost 0 bases and J lost 5, with 8 bases in between. Germline assignment: CDR1 DFQATT and CDR2 SNEGSKA (reference sequence). The CDR3 contains 13 residues. The CDR3 bases are TGCAGTGCTAGAGAAGGATTCGACAATGAGCAGTTCTTC. This codes for CSAREGFDNEQFF.

This sequence joins TRBV9 and TRBJ2-3; 7 positions agree with TRBD2. The CDR3 contains 17 residues. In germline, CDR1 is SGDLS, CDR2 YYNGEE. V lost 3 bases to trimming and J lost 6 bases; unmatched junction nucleotides: 16. The CDR3 DNA reads TGTGCCAGCAGCGCCCGACTTGATGGGGGGGAGGAGGATACGCAGTATTTT. Protein sequence: CASSARLDGGEEDTQYF.

This chain uses TRBV10-3 with TRBJ1-6; TRBD1 matches 8 bases. The CDR3 covers 17 residues. CDR1 is ENHRY, CDR2 SYGVKD, per germline. Trimming at V came to 3 bases and at J to 8 bases, leaving 12 bases not matched to a gene. The CDR3 loop is CAISEGQGDVQDSPLHF. DNA of the CDR3: TGTGCCATCAGTGAAGGACAGGGCGACGTGCAGGATTCACCCCTCCACTTT.

This clonotype was observed a few times. At one boundary the junction diverges from the germline segment, which might be a read error. V is TRBV6-1 and J is TRBJ2-4; 7 positions agree with TRBD2. Germline V CDR1 and CDR2: MNHNS, SASEGT. The CDR3 spans 13 residues. DNA for the CDR3: TGTGCCAGCAGCTGGGGGGTAGCGGGCGTGTCCGTCTTC. It codes for CASSWGVAGVSVF.

This clonotype has just a few counts. The rearrangement links TRBV10-3 to TRBJ2-4, with D uncertain. This CDR3 contains 16 residues. Trimming took 2 bases from V and 5 from J, leaving 16 bases between them. CDR1 is ENHRY and CDR2 is SYGVKD in the germline V gene. This chain's CDR3 is CAISESPWDSENIQYF. CDR3 DNA: TGTGCCATCAGTGAGAGTCCTTGGGATTCTGAAAACATTCAGTACTTC.

The rearrangement links TRBV7-3 to TRBJ2-1, with 7 bases fitting TRBD2. Germline lookup yields CDR1 SGHTA and CDR2 FQGTGA. The CDR3 length is 16 residues. Trimming at V came to 1 base and at J to 4 bases, leaving 7 bases not matched to a gene. CDR3 nucleotide sequence: TGTGCCAGCAGCTTAAGGCCATTAGCGGGTTACAATGAGCAGTTCTTC. The encoded protein is CASSLRPLAGYNEQFF.

The J gene is TRBJ1-2, the V gene TRBV28; tentatively, D is TRBD1 (6 bases). The length of the CDR3 is 15 residues. The ends were cut back, 6 bases at V and 2 bases at J, with 16 bases in the middle. Germline V lookup: CDR1 MDHEN, CDR2 SYDVKM. Written as DNA, the CDR3 is TGTGCCAGCAGGGCGGGGGCTATCCTAAACTATGGCTACACCTTC. This codes for CASRAGAILNYGYTF.

This clonotype was counted a few times. This chain uses TRBV6-5 with TRBJ2-3; tentatively, D is TRBD2 (6 bases). V lost 1 base, J lost 0 bases, and 8 bases lay in between. Germline lookup yields CDR1 MNHEY and CDR2 SVGAGI. This CDR3 is built from 15 residues. Written as DNA, the CDR3 is TGTGCCAGCAGTTACTGGGCGGGGAGCACAGATACGCAGTATTTT. Translating it yields CASSYWAGSTDTQYF.

Ten or more counts support this clonotype. V is TRBV18 and J is TRBJ1-1; TRBD1 matches at 8 bases. Germline CDR1 is KGHSH and CDR2 is LQKENI. The ends lost 8 bases at V and 6 bases at J; junction bases unmatched: 8. The CDR3 consists of 13 residues. In DNA form, the CDR3 reads TGTGCCAGCAGCCCTGGACAGGGCCCTGAAGCTTTCTTT. As protein: CASSPGQGPEAFF.

The J gene is TRBJ2-7, the V gene TRBV29-1, with TRBD2 identical over 10 bases. CDR1 and CDR2 (germline): SQVTM, ANQGSEA. This CDR3 comprises 12 residues. V lost 5 bases, J lost 2 bases, and 0 bases stayed unmatched. CDR3 region: CSVTSGAYEQYF. The DNA of the CDR3 is TGCAGCGTTACTAGCGGGGCCTACGAGCAGTACTTC.

The sample holds a few counts of this clonotype. The J gene is TRBJ1-2, the V gene TRBV6-2 or TRBV6-3; TRBD1 matches 10 bases. The CDR3 length is 16 residues. J was trimmed by 6 bases and V by 3 bases; bases with no gene match: 10. Germline loops: CDR1 MNHEY, CDR2 SVGEGT. CDR3 coding DNA: TGTGCCAGCAGTTATTCCCCGGACAGGGGGAACGATGGCTACACCTTC. Translated: CASSYSPDRGNDGYTF.

The chain combines TRBV7-2 with TRBJ1-1; D is possibly TRBD1 (5 bases). CDR1 is SGHTA, CDR2 FQGNSA, per germline. V lost 1 base, J lost 4 bases, and 13 bases lay in between. This CDR3 has 15 amino acids. The CDR3 here is CASSLGSGMSTEAFF. As DNA, the CDR3 is TGTGCCAGCAGCTTAGGATCAGGGATGTCCACTGAAGCTTTCTTT.

The chain couples TRBV5-1 to TRBJ2-1; 8 bases map to TRBD2. After removal of 7 bases from V and 5 bases from J, the junction contained 11 bases not matched to a gene. The CDR3 runs 15 residues. Germline CDR1 reads SGHRS; CDR2 reads YFSETQ. Written as DNA, the CDR3 is TGCGCCAGCCTACTCGCGGGAGGCCCCAACAATGAGCAGTTCTTC. This sequence encodes CASLLAGGPNNEQFF. The variable domain in full, with the rest retrieved from reference TRBV5-1 and TRBJ2-1, is KAGVTQTPRYLIKTRGQQVTLSCSPISGHRSVSWYQQTPGQGLQFLFEYFSETQRNKGNFPGRFSGRQFSNSRSEMNVSTLELGDSALYLCASLLAGGPNNEQFFGPGTRLTVL.

V and J are TRBV20-1 and TRBJ2-5, with D hard to call. Gene TRBJ2-7 matches the end of the DNA better, so the J call may be wrong. This CDR3 contains 15 residues. CDR1 DFQATT and CDR2 SNEGSKA come from the germline V gene (reference sequence). CDR3 in DNA: TGCAGTGCTAGCCCCCGGTCCACCCGCTCCTACGAGCAGTACTTC. Its protein is CSASPRSTRSYEQYF.

The V call is TRBV7-9, the J call TRBJ2-7, with TRBD1 as a possible D gene (6 bases). Looked up from germline, CDR1 is SEHNR and CDR2 is FQNEAQ (reference sequence). The CDR3 sequence is 17 residues long. V was cut by 5 bases and J by 0 bases, with 20 bases left in between. The chain's CDR3 is CASSREGWDISSYEQYF. In DNA form, the CDR3 reads TGTGCCAGCAGCCGTGAAGGGTGGGACATTAGCTCCTACGAGCAGTACTTC.

The chain carries TRBV27 and TRBJ2-1, with 9 positions matching TRBD2. CDR3 length: 16 residues. The ends lost 4 bases at V and 0 bases at J; junction bases unmatched: 4. Germline V gene sequence: CDR1 MNHEY, CDR2 SMNVEV (reference sequence). The CDR3, as DNA: TGTGCCAGCAGTTATCGCGGGAGGGCCTCCTACAATGAGCAGTTCTTC. Protein: CASSYRGRASYNEQFF.

CDR3 loop: CSFDGRGIHEQYF. As DNA, the CDR3 is TGCAGTTTCGACGGGAGGGGGATCCACGAGCAGTACTTC. The V gene is TRBV20-1, the J gene TRBJ2-7, with TRBD2 matching 8 bases. The V segment lost 8 bases and the J segment 5 bases; nucleotides outside the gene matches: 11. This CDR3 is 13 amino acids long. The germline V gene encodes CDR1 DFQATT and CDR2 SNEGSKA (reference sequence).

The J gene is TRBJ1-1, the V gene TRBV29-1, with D maybe TRBD1 (5 bases). Trimming left V 1 base short and J 1 base short, with 16 bases between. Per germline, CDR1 SQVTM and CDR2 ANQGSEA. This CDR3 has 16 residues. The CDR3 sequence: CSVEVAGFGTNTEAFF. The CDR3 nucleotides are TGCAGCGTTGAAGTTGCGGGATTTGGGACGAACACTGAAGCTTTCTTT.

The V and J genes are TRBV19 and TRBJ2-7, with TRBD1 as a possible D gene (5 bases). The CDR3 has 14 residues. Germline V CDR1 and CDR2: LNHDA, SQIVND (reference sequence). With 5 bases removed from V and 2 bases from J, the gap between germline ends came to 13 bases. Here the CDR3 DNA reads TGTGCCAGTAGTCCCCGACAGTCACCCTACGAGCAGTACTTC. Residues: CASSPRQSPYEQYF.

This clonotype was recorded a few times. V and J are TRBV3-1 and TRBJ1-1; D is perhaps TRBD1 (5 bases). The CDR3 sequence is 13 residues long. V lost 4 bases and J lost 9, with 15 bases in between. Germline V CDR1 and CDR2: LGHDT, YNNKEL (reference sequence). The DNA of the CDR3 is TGTGCCAGCAGCCTTACCGGGACGGAGAAAGCTTTCTTT. This codes for CASSLTGTEKAFF.

The chain links TRBV3-1 to TRBJ1-1; a weak D match, TRBD1 (5 bases). From germline, CDR1 is LGHDT and CDR2 YNNKEL (reference sequence). Deletions cut 3 bases from V and 4 bases from J, with 6 bases between. The CDR3 runs to 12 residues. Here the CDR3 reads CASSQGPTEAFF. The CDR3 bases are TGTGCCAGCAGCCAGGGGCCCACTGAAGCTTTCTTT. Combining the CDR3 with reference TRBV3-1 and TRBJ1-1 gives the whole variable domain DTAVSQTPKYLVTQMGNDKSIKCEQNLGHDTMYWYKQDSKKFLKIMFSYNNKELIINETVPNRFSPKSPDKAHLNLHINSLELGDSAVYFCASSQGPTEAFFGQGTRLTVV.

The chain links TRBV28 to TRBJ2-7; the D gene is possibly TRBD1 (6 bases). CDR3 length: 15 residues. V was shortened by 5 bases and J by 5 bases, with 19 bases between the two germline ends. In germline, CDR1 is MDHEN, CDR2 SYDVKM. The CDR3: CASSPSVRGRHEQYF. CDR3 nucleotide sequence: TGTGCCAGCAGTCCTTCGGTCAGGGGTCGTCACGAGCAGTACTTC.

The chain uses TRBV5-1 and TRBJ1-1; unclear D gene. Germline V gene sequence: CDR1 SGHRS, CDR2 YFSETQ. With 2 bases removed from V and 2 bases from J, the gap between germline ends came to 7 bases. CDR3 length equals 13 residues. Written as DNA, the CDR3 is TGCGCCAGCAGCTTCTCAATTAACACTGAAGCTTTCTTT. The encoded protein is CASSFSINTEAFF.

The V gene is TRBV10-3, the J gene TRBJ1-4; the D gene is possibly TRBD1 (5 bases). The germline V gene encodes CDR1 ENHRY and CDR2 SYGVKD. Deletions cut 6 bases from V and 5 bases from J, with 13 bases between. The CDR3 is 14 amino acids. The chain's CDR3 is CAIRGETANEKLFF. DNA for the CDR3: TGTGCCATCAGAGGGGAGACAGCAAATGAAAAACTGTTTTTT.

The chain combines TRBV5-5 with TRBJ2-7, with no clear D. Germline values: CDR1 SGHKS, CDR2 YYEKEE (reference sequence). The CDR3 runs to 13 residues. The ends were cut back, 2 bases at V and 5 bases at J, with 11 bases in the middle. CDR3 coding DNA: TGTGCCAGCAGCTTTTTTGGGCAAGACGAGCAGTACTTC. Amino acid sequence: CASSFFGQDEQYF.

This clonotype has more than one count but fewer than ten. The junction shows a germline mismatch at one end, possibly a read error. This rearrangement joins TRBV29-1 to TRBJ1-1; D unresolved. Germline V lookup: CDR1 SQVTM, CDR2 ANQGSEA. The CDR3 has 11 amino acids. The CDR3 nucleotides are TGCAGCGTTAAAGAGAACACTGAAGCTTTCTTT. This gives the protein CSVKENTEAFF.

This clonotype was observed a few times. V usage is TRBV24-1 and J usage is TRBJ2-2; D may be TRBD2 (6 bases). This CDR3 has 17 residues. V was clipped by 3 bases and J by 2 bases, with 15 bases between them. Germline V gene lookup returns CDR1 KGHDR and CDR2 SFDVKD. In DNA, the CDR3 is TGTGCCACCAGTGATGGCAGGCTAGCGAGAAACACCGGGGAGCTGTTTTTT. This encodes CATSDGRLARNTGELFF.

The rearrangement joins TRBV7-2 to TRBJ2-5; D is unclear. The end of the DNA is better explained by TRBJ2-1, so the J call may be wrong. The germline CDR1 and CDR2 sequences are SGHTA and FQGNSA. CDR3 size: 12 residues. The CDR3 sequence is CASSSLDGEQFF. CDR3 coding DNA: TGTGCCAGCAGCTCGTTGGATGGTGAGCAGTTCTTC.